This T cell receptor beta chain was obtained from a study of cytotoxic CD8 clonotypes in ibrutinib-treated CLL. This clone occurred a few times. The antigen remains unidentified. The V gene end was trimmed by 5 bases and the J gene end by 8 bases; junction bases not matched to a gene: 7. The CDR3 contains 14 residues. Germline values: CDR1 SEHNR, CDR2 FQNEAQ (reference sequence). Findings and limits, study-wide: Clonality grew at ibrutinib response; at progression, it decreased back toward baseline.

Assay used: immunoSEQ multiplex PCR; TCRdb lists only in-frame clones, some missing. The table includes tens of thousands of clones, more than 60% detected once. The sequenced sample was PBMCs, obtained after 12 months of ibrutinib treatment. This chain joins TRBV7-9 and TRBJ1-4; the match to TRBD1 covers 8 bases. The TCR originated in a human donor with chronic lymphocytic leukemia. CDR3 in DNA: TGTGCCAGCAGCCCGCTGGGACAGGACGAAAAACTGTTTTTT. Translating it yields CASSPLGQDEKLFF.